Listed here are 15 T cell receptor beta chains from one sample, sequenced in a study of T cells in Graves' hyperthyroidism and ophthalmopathy. Amplification yielded TCR beta CDR3 regions, with RNA transcripts as the source. Carried out on the TCR CDR3, a first-round RT-PCR used the HTBI primer set. TCRdb re-analysed the multiplex PCR reads in MiXCR, keeping a single row per CDR3 protein. The table includes around 500,000 distinct CDR3 sequences, approximately 15% detected once. The sequenced material came from blood. Receptors originate from a woman under 30 with Graves' hyperthyroidism.

This clonotype was seen ten or more times. The V gene is TRBV14, the J gene TRBJ1-6; TRBD1 is a possible D gene (6 bases). Germline V CDR1 and CDR2: SGHDN, FVKESK. The CDR3 is made up of 15 amino acids. Trimming removed 4 bases at V and 8 bases at J, with 15 bases between. CDR3 residues: CASSPRTDRYSPLHF. Written as DNA, the CDR3 is TGTGCCAGCAGCCCCCGGACGGACAGATATTCACCCCTCCACTTT.

The sample holds a few counts of this clonotype. The chain combines TRBV29-1 with TRBJ1-2, with D possibly TRBD1 on 5 matching bases. Per germline, CDR1 SQVTM and CDR2 ANQGSEA. The CDR3 covers 13 residues. V lost 0 bases, J lost 5 bases, and 10 bases lay in between. CDR3 nucleotides: TGCAGCGTTGAAGAGTTAGGGGATTATGGCTACACCTTC. This codes for CSVEELGDYGYTF.

This clonotype has at least ten counts. The CDR3 DNA reads TGTGCCAGCAGTCGGTCTGAGGAAGAGACCCAGTACTTC. Residues: CASSRSEEETQYF. V gene TRBV11-2 combines with J gene TRBJ2-5; D remains ambiguous. The germline V gene encodes CDR1 SGHAT and CDR2 FQNNGV. The CDR3 is made up of 13 amino acids. Trimming left V 6 bases short and J 3 bases short, with 11 bases between. The full variable domain, in which reference TRBV11-2 and TRBJ2-5 provide the parts outside the CDR3, is EAGVAQSPRYKIIEKRQSVAFWCNPISGHATLYWYQQILGQGPKLLIQFQNNGVVDDSQLPKDRFSAERLKGVDSTLKIQPAKLEDSAVYLCASSRSEEETQYFGPGTRLLVL.

This clonotype was detected many times. The CDR3 DNA is TGTGCCTGCCTCCCCTCGGACAGGTCGACAACGAACACTGAAGCTTTCTTT. Its protein is CACLPSDRSTTNTEAFF. The chain combines TRBV30 with TRBJ1-1; TRBD1 aligns across 7 bases. Looked up from germline, CDR1 is GTSNPN and CDR2 is SVGIG (reference sequence). The CDR3 spans 17 residues. Trimming removed 6 bases from V and 1 base from J; junction bases left unmatched: 17. Combining the CDR3 with reference TRBV30 and TRBJ1-1 gives the whole variable domain SQTIHQWPATLVQPVGSPLSLECTVEGTSNPNLYWYRQAAGRGLQLLFYSVGIGQISSEVPQNLSASRPQDRQFILSSKKLLLSDSGFYLCACLPSDRSTTNTEAFFGQGTRLTVV.

The chain carries TRBV5-1 and TRBJ2-7; 7 nucleotides agree with TRBD2. Germline loops: CDR1 SGHRS, CDR2 YFSETQ. This CDR3 contains 15 residues. With 4 bases clipped from V and 3 bases from J, the junction kept 10 bases outside the gene matches. The CDR3 loop reads CASSLDGAGVYEQYF. For the CDR3, the DNA is TGCGCCAGCAGCCTAGATGGGGCGGGAGTCTACGAGCAGTACTTC.

The chain employs TRBV19 and TRBJ2-1; D is possibly TRBD2 (6 bases). The germline CDR1 and CDR2 sequences are LNHDA and SQIVND (reference sequence). The CDR3 totals 15 residues. The germline V and J ends were trimmed by 3 bases and 0 bases, with 9 bases remaining between them. In nucleotides, the CDR3 is TGTGCCAGTAGTATGAGCGGGCACTCCTACAATGAGCAGTTCTTC. It encodes CASSMSGHSYNEQFF.

This clonotype was picked up many times. V usage is TRBV5-1 and J usage is TRBJ2-3, with TRBD1 matching over 7 bases. J gave up 2 bases and V 10 bases, and 13 bases lay outside the gene matches. CDR1 SGHRS and CDR2 YFSETQ come from the germline V gene. The length of the CDR3 is 15 residues. CDR3 bases: TGCGCCGGGGCGTTTTCGGACAGGTCCACAGATACGCAGTATTTT. Translating it yields CAGAFSDRSTDTQYF.

The rearrangement links TRBV7-9 to TRBJ2-1; D perhaps matches TRBD2 (5 bases). The CDR3 covers 15 residues. Germline V gives CDR1 SEHNR, CDR2 FQNEAQ (reference sequence). V was shortened by 3 bases and J by 4 bases, with 13 bases between the two germline ends. As DNA, the CDR3 is TGTGCCAGCAGCTTCGGCGGAGGACCATACAATGAGCAGTTCTTC. The encoded protein is CASSFGGGPYNEQFF.

Many counts were recorded for this clonotype. The J gene is TRBJ1-2, the V gene TRBV25-1; D unclear. Germline V gene sequence: CDR1 MGHDK, CDR2 SYGVNS. Trimming removed 3 bases at V and 8 bases at J, with 13 bases between. This CDR3 spans 13 amino acids. The CDR3 loop reads CASSDPLITGYTF. The CDR3 DNA sequence: TGTGCCAGCAGTGACCCTCTCATTACGGGCTACACCTTC.

Many counts were recorded for this clonotype. The V call is TRBV12-3 or TRBV12-4, the J call TRBJ2-2; TRBD1 agrees at 7 bases. This CDR3 region has 16 residues. V gave up 3 bases and J gave up 4 bases; unmatched junction bases: 8. The CDR3 nucleotides read TGTGCCAGCAGTTTTGACAGGGACGTTGGCACCGGGGAGCTGTTTTTT. This translates into CASSFDRDVGTGELFF.

This clonotype has only a few counts. For the CDR3, the DNA is TGTGCCAGCAGTGAATGGGCAGGGGCCTCCTACGAGCAGTACTTC. Protein product: CASSEWAGASYEQYF. This rearrangement joins TRBV6-5 to TRBJ2-7; D may be TRBD1 (6 bases). The CDR3 consists of 15 residues. CDR1 MNHEY and CDR2 SVGAGI come from the germline V gene. The V and J ends lost 5 bases and 0 bases respectively, with 14 bases between them.

The genes are TRBV5-1 and TRBJ2-7, with 7 bases fitting TRBD2. With V trimmed by 4 bases and J by 2 bases, 9 bases remained unmatched. This CDR3 has 15 residues. The germline V gene encodes CDR1 SGHRS and CDR2 YFSETQ. The CDR3 nucleotides are TGCGCCAGCAGCCCCGGTGGGAGGGAAACCTACGAGCAGTACTTC. The encoded protein is CASSPGGRETYEQYF. The entire variable domain, with the rest obtained from reference TRBV5-1 and TRBJ2-7, is as follows: KAGVTQTPRYLIKTRGQQVTLSCSPISGHRSVSWYQQTPGQGLQFLFEYFSETQRNKGNFPGRFSGRQFSNSRSEMNVSTLELGDSALYLCASSPGGRETYEQYFGPGTRLTVT.

There are a few counts of this clonotype. The chain combines TRBV29-1 with TRBJ2-1; D not certain. This CDR3 contains 13 residues. Germline values: CDR1 SQVTM, CDR2 ANQGSEA. V was shortened by 3 bases and J by 5 bases, with 11 bases between the two germline ends. DNA for the CDR3: TGCAGCGTTGAGGGCCCGTGGGACAATGAGCAGTTCTTC. Amino acid sequence: CSVEGPWDNEQFF.

This clonotype occurred many times. The chain employs TRBV30 and TRBJ2-3, with TRBD2 as a possible D gene (6 bases). V lost 4 bases, J lost 0 bases, and 11 bases lay in between. This CDR3 region has 14 residues. Germline V gives CDR1 GTSNPN, CDR2 SVGIG (reference sequence). CDR3 nucleotides: TGTGCCTGGACGCGGGGTCAGAGCACAGATACGCAGTATTTT. It yields the protein CAWTRGQSTDTQYF.

The CDR3 here is CASSQGQARAGANVLTF. The CDR3, as DNA: TGTGCCAGCAGCCAAGGCCAGGCACGGGCTGGGGCCAACGTCCTGACTTTC. The rearrangement uses TRBV3-1 and TRBJ2-6; D is uncertain. The V end was cut by 1 base, the J end by 2 bases, with 12 bases between. The CDR3 contains 17 residues. Germline V gene data show CDR1 as LGHDT and CDR2 as YNNKEL (reference sequence).